Below, one TCR beta chain is given with its context. Only one count was recorded for this clone. The antigen it binds to is not known. Base-call qualities are not available, and no considerably larger clone is one nucleotide away. A lone read gives weak evidence. This record belongs to a study of OX40 agonist ivuxolimab in advanced cancers. With respect to the entire study: The costimulatory receptor OX40 (CD134) was targeted by ivuxolimab, a fully human IgG2 agonistic monoclonal antibody. Of the 50 to 55 patients in dose escalation, some 20 had hepatocellular carcinoma, approximately 15 had melanoma, 9 had renal cell carcinoma and 9 had head and neck cancer. Intravenous ivuxolimab was administered to patients every 2 weeks at six dose levels: 0.01, 0.1, 0.3, 1.5, 3 and 10 mg/kg. Partial responses occurred in three dose-escalation patients: two with cutaneous melanoma and one with hepatocellular carcinoma. A male proportion of roughly 80% and a mean age of about 60 years, ranging from roughly 23 to 80, were recorded for the dose-escalation cohort. The purpose of peripheral TCRbeta sequencing was to test whether ivuxolimab changed TCR sequence diversity and led to clonal T-cell expansion. The paper covers the monotherapy dose-escalation part of the phase I ivuxolimab trial, which included N of about 56 patients. Patients were allowed to have had prior anti-PD-1, anti-PD-L1 or anti-CTLA-4 therapy, and 40% of the dose-escalation patients had previously received checkpoint inhibitors.

Via the germline V gene (reference sequence), CDR1 is SGHNT and CDR2 YYREEE. From the cysteine up to the phenylalanine, the CDR3 has a length of 15 residues. The CDR3 DNA has 45 bases and is translated from base 1. The trim is 6 bases for V and 0 bases for J, with a gap of 14 bases between the germline ends. Genomic DNA was extracted from sorted cells for sequencing of the TCRbeta CDR3 region. TCRbeta CDR3 regions were sequenced using the immunoSEQ Assay. The source is immuneACCESS, and TCRdb retained only in-frame sequences with V and J called. Part of the clones is not carried over; for the studies checked, unresolved V genes explain less than half of this, and the remainder is unexplained. In this sample the table shows roughly 5,000 clones, 66% of which occur a single time. Around 70% of the sample comes from the top ten. General conclusions and limits of the study: After ivuxolimab, expanded clones were on average more numerous among CD8+ T cells than among CD4+ T cells. In the 0.1-3.0 mg/kg groups, partial responders had among the lowest normalized peripheral clonal expansion, particularly in CD8+ T cells. Low levels of normalized T-cell clonal expansion were also seen in some patients who did not respond. The antigen specificity of the clonally expanded peripheral T cells was not determined. At doses of 0.1 to 3.0 mg/kg, clonal expansion of both CD4+ and CD8+ T cells in blood was seen between baseline and week 6.

Patients with autoimmune disease history or receiving systemic immunosuppression were excluded from the trial. In every dose cohort, peripheral blood was drawn for TCR sequencing at baseline, cycle 4 day 1, and cycle 7 day 1. Samples came from an open-label, multicenter, first-in-human phase I dose-escalation trial of ivuxolimab. Adults with locally advanced or metastatic melanoma, renal cell carcinoma, hepatocellular carcinoma or head and neck squamous cell carcinoma were enrolled in the trial. Before TCR sequencing, CD4+ and CD8+ T cells were separately sorted from peripheral blood. The source is an adult with an advanced solid tumor such as melanoma, head and neck, liver or kidney cancer. The sequencing used CD4+ or CD8+ T cells sorted from blood, collected in a trial of the OX40 agonist ivuxolimab. The sequence links TRBV5-4 to TRBJ2-3; the best D guess is TRBD2, with 7 bases matching. CDR3 region: CASIPRGASTDTQYF. The nucleotide sequence is given as TGTGCCAGCATCCCACGGGGGGCTAGCACAGATACGCAGTATTTT.